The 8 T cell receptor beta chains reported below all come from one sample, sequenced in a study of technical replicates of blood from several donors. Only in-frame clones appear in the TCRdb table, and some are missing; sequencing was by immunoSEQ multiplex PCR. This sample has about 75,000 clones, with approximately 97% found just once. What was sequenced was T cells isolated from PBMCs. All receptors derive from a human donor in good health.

The CDR3 DNA is TGTGCCATCAGTGAGCCCGGGGTCCAAGAGACCCAGTACTTC. This encodes CAISEPGVQETQYF. The chain joins TRBV10-3 to TRBJ2-5, with D possibly being TRBD2 (5 bases). The V and J ends lost 2 bases and 1 base respectively, with 8 bases between them. Germline loops: CDR1 ENHRY, CDR2 SYGVKD. CDR3 length: 14 residues.

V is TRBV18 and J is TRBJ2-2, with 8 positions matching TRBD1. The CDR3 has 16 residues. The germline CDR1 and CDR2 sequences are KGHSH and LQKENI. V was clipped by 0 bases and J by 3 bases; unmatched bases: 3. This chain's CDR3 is CASSPPVTGDTGELFF. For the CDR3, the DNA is TGTGCCAGCTCACCACCGGTGACAGGGGACACCGGGGAGCTGTTTTTT. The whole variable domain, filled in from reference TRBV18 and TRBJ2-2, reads NAGVMQNPRHLVRRRGQEARLRCSPMKGHSHVYWYRQLPEEGLKFMVYLQKENIIDESGMPKERFSAEFPKEGPSILRIQQVVRGDSAAYFCASSPPVTGDTGELFFGEGSRLTVL.

The CDR3 protein is CASSPSRDRPSYGYTF. CDR3 bases: TGTGCCAGCAGCCCTTCCCGGGACAGACCCTCCTATGGCTACACCTTC. V usage is TRBV27 and J usage is TRBJ1-2; 7 nucleotides align to TRBD1. The junction had 14 bases not matched to a gene; V was cut back by 6 bases and J by 4 bases. The CDR3 is made up of 16 amino acids. The germline gives CDR1 MNHEY, CDR2 SMNVEV (reference sequence).

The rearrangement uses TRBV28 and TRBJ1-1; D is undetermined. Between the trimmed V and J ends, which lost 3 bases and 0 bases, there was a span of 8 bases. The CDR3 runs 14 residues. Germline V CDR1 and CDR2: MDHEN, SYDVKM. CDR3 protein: CASSLNKLNTEAFF. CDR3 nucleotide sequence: TGTGCCAGCAGTTTGAACAAATTGAACACTGAAGCTTTCTTT.

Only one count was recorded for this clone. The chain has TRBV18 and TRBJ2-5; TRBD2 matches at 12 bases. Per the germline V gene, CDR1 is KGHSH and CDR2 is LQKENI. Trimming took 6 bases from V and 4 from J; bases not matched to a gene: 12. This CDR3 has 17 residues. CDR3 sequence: CASSPPSGRASGETQYF. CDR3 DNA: TGTGCCAGCTCCCCCCCTAGCGGGAGGGCCAGTGGAGAGACCCAGTACTTC.

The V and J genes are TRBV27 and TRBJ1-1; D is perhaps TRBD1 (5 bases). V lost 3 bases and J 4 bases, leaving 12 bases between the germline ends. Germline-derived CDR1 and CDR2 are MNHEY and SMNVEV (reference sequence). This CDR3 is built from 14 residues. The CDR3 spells CASSFLSGGTEAFF. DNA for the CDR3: TGTGCCAGCAGTTTTTTGTCGGGGGGCACTGAAGCTTTCTTT.

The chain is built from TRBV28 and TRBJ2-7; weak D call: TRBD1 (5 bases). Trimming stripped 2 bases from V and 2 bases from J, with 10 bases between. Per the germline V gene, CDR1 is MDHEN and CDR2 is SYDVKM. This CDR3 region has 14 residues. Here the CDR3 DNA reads TGTGCCAGCAGTTTAGCCCAGGGTGCCTACGAGCAGTACTTC. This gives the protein CASSLAQGAYEQYF. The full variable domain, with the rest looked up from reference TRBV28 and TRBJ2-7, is DVKVTQSSRYLVKRTGEKVFLECVQDMDHENMFWYRQDPGLGLRLIYFSYDVKMKEKGDIPEGYSVSREKKERFSLILESASTNQTSMYLCASSLAQGAYEQYFGPGTRLTVT.

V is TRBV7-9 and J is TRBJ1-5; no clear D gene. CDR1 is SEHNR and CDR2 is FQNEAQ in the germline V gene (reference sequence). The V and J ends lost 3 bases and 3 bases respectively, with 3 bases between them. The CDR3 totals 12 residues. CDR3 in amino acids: CASSFNNQPQHF. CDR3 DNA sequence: TGTGCCAGCAGCTTTAACAATCAGCCCCAGCATTTT.